A single sample is the source of the 23 T cell receptor beta chains below, sequenced in a study of cytomegalovirus exposure and HLA in healthy donors. PCR involved 60 Vbeta and 13 Jbeta primers. The assay was immunoSEQ multiplex PCR, and TCRdb's table has in-frame clones only and misses some. The table has some 95,000 clones, roughly 70% seen once; the top ten hold roughly a sixth. Material for sequencing was PBMCs. All receptors come from a woman under 30 in good health and CMV-seropositive.

V usage is TRBV27 and J usage is TRBJ1-2; no firm D call. The germline V gene has CDR1 MNHEY and CDR2 SMNVEV (reference sequence). V shed 2 bases and J shed 8 bases, with 15 bases lying between them. CDR3 length: 14 amino acids. CDR3 DNA: TGTGCCAGCAGTTTAACGGGCAGCTCGGGGGGCTACACCTTC. This sequence encodes CASSLTGSSGGYTF.

CDR3 coding DNA: TGTGGCACAGGGGGCTGGGGCGAGCAGTACTTC. This encodes CGTGGWGEQYF. The chain recombines TRBV28 with TRBJ2-7; 9 bases map to TRBD1. This CDR3 has 11 residues. The germline CDR1 and CDR2 sequences are MDHEN and SYDVKM.

This clone was picked up a small number of times. The rearrangement joins TRBV2 to TRBJ2-7, with TRBD2 matching 7 bases. This CDR3 is 16 amino acids long. V trimming: 4 bases; J trimming: 3 bases; junction bases outside the gene matches: 12. Germline V gives CDR1 SNHLY, CDR2 FYNNEI. In DNA, the CDR3 is TGTGCCAGCAGTGGGCGGGGAGGGGAATGGAGCTACGAGCAGTACTTC. It codes for CASSGRGGEWSYEQYF.

V and J are TRBV6-5 and TRBJ1-2, with a possible D match to TRBD1 (5 bases). With 4 bases removed from V and 0 bases from J, the gap between germline ends came to 15 bases. The CDR3 extends over 16 amino acids. CDR1 is MNHEY and CDR2 is SVGAGI in the germline V gene. This CDR3 reads CASSSRRQITNYGYTF. Written as DNA, the CDR3 is TGTGCCAGCAGTTCCCGGCGACAGATCACTAACTATGGCTACACCTTC.

The CDR3 nucleotides read TGTGCCAGCAGTCCCCGGAGCGCACCCGAGGCCCAAAACATTCAGTACTTC. This translates into CASSPRSAPEAQNIQYF. The rearrangement links TRBV27 to TRBJ2-4; D is uncertain. This CDR3 has 17 residues. Germline-derived CDR1 and CDR2 are MNHEY and SMNVEV (reference sequence). Trimming shortened V by 5 bases and J by 5 bases, and 22 bases separated the two germline ends.

In its sample, this clone was seen once. V gene TRBV7-3 combines with J gene TRBJ2-3, with TRBD2 matching over 11 bases. V trimming: 5 bases; J trimming: 6 bases; junction bases outside the gene matches: 7. Germline V gene data show CDR1 as SGHTA and CDR2 as FQGTGA. CDR3 length equals 15 residues. The CDR3 here is CASSLTSGEGDTQYF. The CDR3 region has the DNA TGTGCCAGCAGCCTGACTAGCGGGGAGGGGGATACGCAGTATTTT.

This clone was found a few times. V usage is TRBV7-9 and J usage is TRBJ2-1; 11 bases fit TRBD1. CDR1 and CDR2 (germline): SEHNR, FQNEAQ (reference sequence). After removal of 3 bases from V and 9 bases from J, the junction contained 13 bases not matched to a gene. The CDR3 loop spans 17 amino acids. CDR3 amino acids: CASSFPRTGGASGEQFF. The DNA for the CDR3 is TGTGCCAGCAGCTTCCCCCGGACAGGGGGCGCTTCCGGTGAGCAGTTCTTC.

The V call is TRBV9, the J call TRBJ2-1, with TRBD2 identical over 8 bases. With 4 bases clipped from V and 6 bases from J, the junction kept 6 bases outside the gene matches. This CDR3 spans 14 amino acids. CDR1 SGDLS and CDR2 YYNGEE come from the germline V gene. CDR3 DNA: TGTGCCAGCAGCTCAGCGGGGGCCGGCAATGAGCAGTTCTTC. This sequence encodes CASSSAGAGNEQFF. Full variable domain (rest looked up from reference TRBV9 and TRBJ2-1): DSGVTQTPKHLITATGQRVTLRCSPRSGDLSVYWYQQSLDQGLQFLIQYYNGEERAKGNILERFSAQQFPDLHSELNLSSLELGDSALYFCASSSAGAGNEQFFGPGTRLTVL.

The genes are TRBV19 and TRBJ2-1; possible D gene TRBD2, 6 bases. V lost 2 bases to trimming and J lost 4 bases, with 9 bases between them. This CDR3 contains 14 residues. Looked up from germline, CDR1 is LNHDA and CDR2 is SQIVND (reference sequence). The DNA of the CDR3 is TGTGCCAGTAGTATAACTAGCACTTACAATGAGCAGTTCTTC. It yields the protein CASSITSTYNEQFF.

The chain employs TRBV15 and TRBJ2-3; 13 nucleotides line up with TRBD2. The germline V gene has CDR1 LNHNV and CDR2 YYDKDF (reference sequence). Unmatched junction bases numbered 5, after V lost 4 bases and J lost 7 bases. The CDR3 extends over 15 amino acids. CDR3 in amino acids: CATSTGTSGDYTQYF. The DNA for the CDR3 is TGTGCCACCAGCACCGGGACTAGCGGGGATTATACGCAGTATTTT.

This chain links TRBV2 with TRBJ2-5, with 9 nucleotides matching TRBD2. The CDR3 runs 15 residues. The trim removed 6 bases at V and 4 bases at J, leaving 9 bases unmatched. Germline-derived CDR1 and CDR2 are SNHLY and FYNNEI. CDR3 region: CASRKDSGGRETQYF. The CDR3 DNA is TGTGCCAGCAGAAAGGATAGCGGGGGAAGAGAGACCCAGTACTTC.

The chain employs TRBV10-2 and TRBJ1-5; maybe TRBD1 (6 bases). CDR3 size: 14 residues. Trimming took 2 bases from V and 7 from J, leaving 12 bases between them. Germline CDR1 reads WSHSY; CDR2 reads SAAADI. CDR3 nucleotide sequence: TGCGCCAGCAGTGAGCTCACCAGGGGCCAGCCCCAGCATTTT. Its protein product is CASSELTRGQPQHF.

The chain has TRBV20-1 and TRBJ2-1, with D possibly TRBD2 on 5 matching bases. Germline lookup yields CDR1 DFQATT and CDR2 SNEGSKA (reference sequence). V lost 6 bases and J 8 bases, leaving 11 bases between the germline ends. The length of the CDR3 is 11 residues. The CDR3 sequence: CSAASRDEQFF. Written as DNA, the CDR3 is TGCAGTGCCGCGTCGAGGGATGAGCAGTTCTTC.

The chain is built from TRBV4-2 and TRBJ2-5; 8 bases line up with TRBD2. J lost 5 bases, V lost 3 bases, and 14 bases had no gene match. The CDR3 is 17 amino acids. Per germline, CDR1 LGHNA and CDR2 YNFKEQ. The CDR3 sequence: CASSQFPGLAGLETQYF. As DNA, the CDR3 is TGTGCCAGCAGCCAGTTCCCTGGGTTAGCGGGGTTGGAGACCCAGTACTTC.

This chain connects TRBV10-3 to TRBJ2-7, with D unresolved. Germline CDR1 reads ENHRY; CDR2 reads SYGVKD. The CDR3 runs to 13 residues. V was trimmed by 0 bases and J by 4 bases, leaving 7 bases between them. For the CDR3, the DNA is TGTGCCATCAGTGAGTCGCAGGTATACGAGCAGTACTTC. Amino acids: CAISESQVYEQYF.

The V gene is TRBV11-2, the J gene TRBJ2-3; TRBD2 matches at 14 bases. CDR3 length equals 17 residues. Germline CDR1 and CDR2: SGHAT and FQNNGV. The V segment lost 5 bases and the J segment 4 bases; nucleotides outside the gene matches: 8. The CDR3 sequence: CASSPGLAGGGADTQYF. CDR3 sequence (DNA): TGTGCCAGCAGCCCAGGACTAGCGGGGGGTGGGGCAGATACGCAGTATTTT.

V gene TRBV5-5 combines with J gene TRBJ1-3; TRBD1 matches 9 bases. The CDR3 runs 15 residues. Germline V CDR1 and CDR2: SGHKS, YYEKEE (reference sequence). V shed 4 bases and J 3 bases; nucleotides not matched to a gene: 5. The DNA for the CDR3 is TGTGCCAGCAGCCAGGGACAGGGTTTTGGAAACACCATATATTTT. It yields the protein CASSQGQGFGNTIYF.

The V call is TRBV2, the J call TRBJ2-7; D possibly corresponds to TRBD2 (6 bases). The germline V and J ends were trimmed by 4 bases and 2 bases, with 18 bases remaining between them. The V gene's germline CDR1 is SNHLY and CDR2 FYNNEI. This CDR3 contains 16 residues. In DNA form, the CDR3 reads TGTGCCAGCAGTGCGGGAGCCAACCGAGTAGCCTACGAGCAGTACTTC. Its protein is CASSAGANRVAYEQYF.

The chain's CDR3 is CASRAAGGPYNEQFF. In nucleotides, the CDR3 is TGCGCCAGCAGGGCCGCGGGAGGCCCGTACAATGAGCAGTTCTTC. V gene TRBV5-1 combines with J gene TRBJ2-1; 8 nucleotides agree with TRBD2. Germline CDR1 and CDR2: SGHRS and YFSETQ. The trim removed 5 bases at V and 4 bases at J, leaving 8 bases unmatched. There are 15 residues in the CDR3.

This sequence joins TRBV4-2 and TRBJ1-1; no clear D. This CDR3 has 13 residues. CDR1 is LGHNA, CDR2 YNFKEQ, per germline. V dropped 1 base and J dropped 3 bases, with 6 bases sitting between them. Here the CDR3 DNA reads TGTGCCAGCAGCCAAGGAGGGTACACTGAAGCTTTCTTT. This gives the protein CASSQGGYTEAFF.

The CDR3 reads CASSMGLAGVETQYF. The CDR3 coding sequence is TGTGCCAGTAGTATGGGACTAGCGGGAGTGGAGACCCAGTACTTC. J is TRBJ2-5 and V is TRBV19; 14 bases match TRBD2. Looked up from germline, CDR1 is LNHDA and CDR2 is SQIVND (reference sequence). The V and J ends lost 3 bases and 5 bases, in that order; junction bases with no gene match: 2. CDR3 length: 15 residues.

The sample holds a few counts of this clone. The genes are TRBV7-2 and TRBJ2-7; TRBD1 might be the D (5 bases). Trimming took off 1 base at V and 0 bases at J, with 7 bases between the two ends. This CDR3 comprises 14 residues. Looked up from germline, CDR1 is SGHTA and CDR2 is FQGNSA. The CDR3 reads CASSLGGNSYEQYF. The CDR3 coding sequence is TGTGCCAGCAGCTTAGGGGGCAACTCCTACGAGCAGTACTTC.

The table lists this clone with a few counts. The chain combines TRBV28 with TRBJ2-5; a possible D gene is TRBD2 (6 bases). Trimming removed 5 bases at V and 4 bases at J, with 14 bases between. The CDR3 consists of 14 residues. The germline V gene encodes CDR1 MDHEN and CDR2 SYDVKM. CDR3 loop: CASSPGGQAETQYF. Written as DNA, the CDR3 is TGTGCCAGCAGTCCCGGGGGTCAGGCAGAGACCCAGTACTTC.